These 7 T cell receptor beta chains originate from one sample sequenced in a study of cytotoxic CD8 clonotypes in ibrutinib-treated CLL. Data came from immunoSEQ multiplex PCR; TCRdb stores just in-frame clones and leaves some out. This sample has some 150,000 clones, with approximately 80% found just once. This sample comprised PBMCs, obtained after 36 months of ibrutinib treatment. The receptors were gathered from a human donor with chronic lymphocytic leukemia.

This chain connects TRBV7-2 to TRBJ1-5, with 8 positions matching TRBD1. The V gene's germline CDR1 is SGHTA and CDR2 FQGNSA. This CDR3 is built from 16 residues. V lost 5 bases, J lost 4 bases, and 10 bases stayed unmatched. The CDR3 loop is CASSTGTGTRNQPQHF. CDR3 sequence (DNA): TGTGCCAGCAGCACGGGGACAGGAACCAGGAATCAGCCCCAGCATTTT.

V usage is TRBV6-6 and J usage is TRBJ1-4; 10 bases fit TRBD1. With V trimmed by 5 bases and J by 5 bases, 5 bases remained unmatched. The CDR3 runs 15 residues. Germline assignment: CDR1 MNHNY and CDR2 SVGAGI (reference sequence). CDR3 protein: CASSLRDRGNEKLFF. As DNA, the CDR3 is TGTGCCAGCAGTCTCCGGGACAGGGGAAATGAAAAACTGTTTTTT.

The chain combines TRBV28 with TRBJ1-6; D uncertain. CDR3 length: 13 residues. Germline loops: CDR1 MDHEN, CDR2 SYDVKM. Trimming cost V 7 bases and J 5 bases, with 9 bases left between them. CDR3 loop: CASNAENNSPLHF. The CDR3 DNA reads as TGTGCCAGCAATGCAGAAAATAATTCACCCCTCCACTTT.

This chain uses TRBV25-1 with TRBJ2-7, with D unclear. Germline CDR1 reads MGHDK; CDR2 reads SYGVNS. V was shortened by 6 bases and J by 10 bases, with 10 bases between the two germline ends. This CDR3 has 10 residues. DNA for the CDR3: TGTGCCAGCAGCCAGACCCGACAGTACTTC. This sequence encodes CASSQTRQYF.

The CDR3 loop reads CAISEGGGKLFF. The CDR3 DNA reads TGTGCCATCAGCGAAGGGGGCGGAAAACTGTTTTTT. This chain uses TRBV10-3 with TRBJ1-4; 7 positions match TRBD1. This CDR3 has 12 amino acids. V lost 6 bases and J lost 10; bases outside the gene matches: 5. Germline V lookup: CDR1 ENHRY, CDR2 SYGVKD.

The chain couples TRBV7-6 to TRBJ1-3; TRBD1 matches 8 bases. Germline CDR1 is SGHVS and CDR2 is FNYEAQ. V lost 2 bases to trimming and J lost 1 base; unmatched junction nucleotides: 4. CDR3 size: 16 residues. This CDR3 is CASSLLGQGSGNTIYF. The DNA for the CDR3 is TGTGCCAGCAGCTTACTAGGACAGGGTTCTGGAAACACCATATATTTT.

This CDR3 is CASSLNRDTQYF. The CDR3 DNA reads as TGTGCCAGCAGTTTGAACAGAGATACGCAGTATTTT. The chain links TRBV27 to TRBJ2-3, with D hard to call. The CDR3 has 12 residues. The germline V gene encodes CDR1 MNHEY and CDR2 SMNVEV (reference sequence). V shed 3 bases and J shed 5 bases, with 6 bases lying between them.